This paragraph covers one T cell receptor (beta chain) sequence. Sequence at one end of the junction differs from germline and may be a read error. X shows a residue whose base was not read or is ambiguous. The sample is drawn from a study of T cells in localized non-small cell lung cancer. The germline V gene has CDR1 MGHDK and CDR2 SYGVNS. This CDR3 contains 14 residues. Sequencing used immunoSEQ multiplex PCR; TCRdb keeps in-frame clones, though not all of them. This table has over a thousand clones, about 40% appearing once. The chain joins TRBV25-1 to TRBJ1-5; TRBD1 aligns across 7 bases. Sequenced material: lung tumor tissue, taken before any cancer treatment. The receptor comes from a female donor of 60 years or more with stage II lung adenocarcinoma. CDR3 in DNA: TGTGCYAGCAGGGGGGGGAATAGCAATCAGCCCCAGCATTTT. Amino acids: CXSRGGNSNQPQHF. The CDR3 in full is CASRGGNSNQPQHF.